These T cell receptor beta chains were read from a single sample in a study of T cell responses to AZD1222 COVID-19 vaccine. The protocol was immunoSEQ multiplex PCR, while the TCRdb copy is restricted to in-frame clones and leaves out a portion. Of 110,000 to 150,000 clones listed, approximately 92% were seen once; the top ten hold roughly 3.5%. The sample was peripheral blood, taken 28 days after the second AZD1222 dose. The receptors were gathered from an adult who received the AZD1222 COVID-19 vaccine. Each CDR3 is given with its conserved first and last residue. Fields, in order: clone size, D gene, V gene, J gene, CDR3 protein, CDR3 DNA. D genes are given only for firm matches. Not every row has a clone size; where given, it reads once, few, many or a size class.

-,-,TRBV7-9,TRBJ2-2,CASSPQGGTGELFF,TGTGCCAGCAGCCCGCAGGGAGGCACCGGGGAGCTGTTTTTT
-,-,TRBV24-1,TRBJ1-3,CATSRGAGNTIYF,TGTGCCACCAGTCGGGGGGCAGGAAACACCATATATTTT
-,TRBD2,TRBV6-5,TRBJ2-1,CASSPLAVIEQFF,TGTGCCAGCAGTCCTCTAGCGGTGATTGAGCAGTTCTTC
-,-,TRBV12-3/TRBV12-4,TRBJ1-2,CASSPGGVGYTF,TGTGCCAGCAGCCCCGGGGGGGTCGGCTACACCTTC
-,-,TRBV6-5,TRBJ1-2,CASSYSARVPYGYTF,TGTGCCAGCAGTTACTCGGCCAGGGTGCCCTATGGCTACACCTTC
-,-,TRBV4-2,TRBJ2-2,CASSLISGNTGELFF,TGTGCCAGCAGCCTTATCTCCGGAAACACCGGGGAGCTGTTTTTT
-,-,TRBV28,TRBJ1-1,CASSLGTSEAFF,TGTGCCAGCAGTTTAGGAACGTCCGAAGCTTTCTTT
-,-,TRBV30,TRBJ1-5,CAWSVVSGNQPQHF,TGTGCCTGGAGTGTGGTCAGTGGCAATCAGCCCCAGCATTTT
-,-,TRBV5-1,TRBJ2-1,CASSFDTYNEQFF,TGCGCCAGCAGCTTTGATACTTACAATGAGCAGTTCTTC
-,-,TRBV11-2,TRBJ1-1,CASSLNPGMNTEAFF,TGTGCCAGCAGCTTAAACCCGGGGATGAACACTGAAGCTTTCTTT
-,TRBD1,TRBV28,TRBJ1-1,CASSLSGQGGTEAFF,TGTGCCAGCAGTTTATCAGGACAGGGGGGAACTGAAGCTTTCTTT
-,-,TRBV12-3/TRBV12-4,TRBJ2-5,CASMRGLQETQYF,TGTGCCAGCATGAGGGGACTTCAAGAGACCCAGTACTTC
-,-,TRBV6-5,TRBJ2-5,CASSQETQYF,TGTGCCAGCAGTCAAGAGACCCAGTACTTC
-,TRBD2,TRBV29-1,TRBJ2-7,CSVEAGTSGTYEQYF,TGCAGCGTTGAGGCCGGGACTAGCGGTACCTACGAGCAGTACTTC
-,TRBD1,TRBV6-5,TRBJ1-6,CASSFGTGGNSPLHF,TGTGCCAGCAGTTTCGGGACAGGGGGCAATTCACCCCTCCACTTT
few,TRBD1,TRBV19,TRBJ2-7,CASSSQGAFHEQYF,TGTGCCAGTAGCTCGCAGGGGGCGTTCCACGAGCAGTACTTC
-,TRBD2,TRBV7-8,TRBJ2-1,CASSFGTSGGKFQFF,TGTGCCAGCAGCTTCGGGACTAGCGGGGGGAAGTTTCAGTTCTTC
-,-,TRBV19,TRBJ1-5,CASSMTGVQPQHF,TGTGCCAGTAGTATGACGGGGGTTCAGCCCCAGCATTTT
-,-,TRBV7-3,TRBJ1-1,CASSLIGQGSTEAFF,TGTGCCAGCAGCTTAATCGGTCAGGGTTCTACTGAAGCTTTCTTT
-,-,TRBV5-6,TRBJ1-5,CASSLANTEGLQPQHF,TGTGCCAGCAGCTTGGCCAATACAGAGGGGCTGCAGCCCCAGCATTTT
-,-,TRBV5-1,TRBJ1-2,CASSSLEGNYGYTF,TGCGCCAGCAGCTCCCTCGAGGGTAACTATGGCTACACCTTC
-,-,TRBV9,TRBJ1-2,CASSVAQRANYGYTF,TGTGCCAGCAGCGTAGCACAGAGAGCTAACTATGGCTACACCTTC
-,TRBD1,TRBV7-2,TRBJ2-7,CASSVRGQGAREQYF,TGTGCCAGCAGCGTAAGGGGACAGGGGGCGCGAGAGCAGTACTTC
-,TRBD1,TRBV10-1,TRBJ1-1,CASSEEGASRTEAFF,TGCGCCAGCAGTGAGGAGGGGGCATCTCGGACTGAAGCTTTCTTT
once,-,TRBV27,TRBJ2-7,CASSPPSMGTWLSEQYF,TGTGCCAGCAGTCCACCGTCCATGGGTACCTGGTTGAGCGAGCAGTACTTC
-,TRBD1,TRBV5-1,TRBJ2-1,CASSLRDRAYNEQFF,TGCGCCAGCAGCTTGAGGGACAGGGCCTACAATGAGCAGTTCTTC
-,TRBD1,TRBV18,TRBJ2-1,CASSLHRGDEQFF,TGTGCCAGCTCGCTTCACAGGGGCGATGAGCAGTTCTTC
-,-,TRBV4-2,TRBJ1-1,CASSQDGLNTEAFF,TGTGCCAGCAGCCAAGACGGATTGAACACTGAAGCTTTCTTT
-,-,TRBV7-9,TRBJ1-2,CASSLEGPGKAGYTF,TGTGCCAGCAGCTTAGAGGGCCCAGGGAAGGCTGGCTACACCTTC
once,-,TRBV6-2/TRBV6-3,TRBJ2-3,CASSYSTGSDTDTQYF,TGTGCCAGCAGTTACTCGACGGGATCAGACACAGATACGCAGTATTTT